This T cell receptor beta chain was documented in a study of tumor-infiltrating lymphocytes in glioblastoma multiforme. Multiple V-beta primers and a C-beta primer amplified TCRB from RNA. TCRdb recomputed calls from the multiplex PCR reads with MiXCR, one row per CDR3 protein. Of about 32,000 distinct CDR3 sequences in the sample, around 60% were seen once. In germline, CDR1 is SGHVS, CDR2 FQNEAQ. V lost 2 bases and J lost 4, with 6 bases in between. The CDR3 has 13 amino acids. Study results and caveats: TCR plus mutation findings rest on a single glioblastoma patient. Detected clone frequencies may not reflect cell counts, being RNA-based. No surface-marker sorting into functional T cell subtypes was done.

Comment on this clonotype: What it binds is not known.

The sequence came from a male donor with glioblastoma. Sample: brain tumor tissue. V gene TRBV7-8 combines with J gene TRBJ1-5; D is ambiguous. The CDR3, as DNA: TGTGCCAGCAGCTTAAGGCTGAATCAGCCCCAGCATTTT. Translation gives CASSLRLNQPQHF. Variable domain in full (rest from reference TRBV7-8 and TRBJ1-5): GAGVSQSPRYKVAKRGQDVALRCDPISGHVSLFWYQQALGQGPEFLTYFQNEAQLDKSGLPSDRFFAERPEGSVSTLKIQRTQQEDSAVYLCASSLRLNQPQHFGDGTRLSIL.